Below, 29 T cell receptor beta chains from the same sample are listed, as sequenced in a study of cytomegalovirus exposure and HLA in healthy donors. Use of 60 Vbeta and 13 Jbeta primers characterized the PCR. Only in-frame clones appear in the TCRdb table, and some are missing; sequencing was by immunoSEQ multiplex PCR. The top ten hold roughly 2% of the sample, which has about 160,000 clones, roughly 80% seen once. Sequences were obtained from PBMCs. The receptors were gathered from a female donor in good health and CMV-seronegative.

As to this clone: At one of its ends the junction is not consistent with the germline gene, which may arise from a read error. J is TRBJ2-1 and V is TRBV5-1; TRBD1 aligns across 7 bases. Germline V gene lookup returns CDR1 SGHRS and CDR2 YFSETQ. This CDR3 has 11 residues. The CDR3 spells CASSSTGERFF. The CDR3 DNA sequence: TGCGCCAGCAGCTCTACAGGGGAGCGGTTCTTC.

This clone was picked up one time. V gene TRBV5-8 combines with J gene TRBJ2-7; 7 bases map to TRBD1. CDR1 SGHTS and CDR2 YDEGEE come from the germline V gene. The trim removed 4 bases at V and 5 bases at J, leaving 3 bases unmatched. The CDR3 covers 12 residues. The CDR3 loop reads CASSITGDEQYF. The CDR3, as DNA: TGTGCCAGCAGCATAACAGGGGACGAGCAGTACTTC.

This clone has a handful of counts. The chain is built from TRBV7-2 and TRBJ1-6, with D tentatively TRBD1 (6 bases). V was clipped by 3 bases and J by 5 bases, with 11 bases between them. The CDR3 sequence is 15 residues long. Germline CDR1 and CDR2: SGHTA and FQGNSA. Here the CDR3 reads CASSLLRTDNSPLHF. In DNA, the CDR3 is TGTGCCAGCAGCTTGCTCCGGACAGATAATTCACCCCTCCACTTT.

This clone came up a few times. V gene TRBV9 combines with J gene TRBJ2-2, with D unresolved. This CDR3 spans 15 amino acids. Germline V CDR1 and CDR2: SGDLS, YYNGEE. The V gene lost 0 bases and the J gene lost 4 bases, with 10 bases spanning the gap. CDR3 DNA sequence: TGTGCCAGCAGCGTAGATCACAGCTCCACCGGGGAGCTGTTTTTT. This sequence encodes CASSVDHSSTGELFF.

DNA of the CDR3: TGTGCCAGCAGCTTAATGGGGGGGGGCTGGGAGACCCAGTACTTC. This gives the protein CASSLMGGGWETQYF. This rearrangement joins TRBV11-2 to TRBJ2-5, with D possibly TRBD2 on 7 matching bases. The CDR3 is 15 residues long. Germline lookup yields CDR1 SGHAT and CDR2 FQNNGV. V was clipped by 2 bases and J by 5 bases, with 15 bases between them.

This chain joins TRBV9 and TRBJ2-3; D gene unclear. This CDR3 spans 13 amino acids. Trimming removed 0 bases at V and 5 bases at J, with 7 bases between. Germline CDR1 is SGDLS and CDR2 is YYNGEE. CDR3 protein: CASSVGPKDTQYF. CDR3 nucleotides: TGTGCCAGCAGCGTAGGGCCAAAAGATACGCAGTATTTT.

CDR3 residues: CASSLGGHNEQFF. CDR3 sequence (DNA): TGCGCCAGCAGCTTGGGCGGGCACAATGAGCAGTTCTTC. The rearrangement links TRBV5-1 to TRBJ2-1; perhaps TRBD2 as D (5 bases). The V gene's germline CDR1 is SGHRS and CDR2 YFSETQ. CDR3 length: 13 amino acids. The ends were cut back, 0 bases at V and 5 bases at J, with 6 bases in the middle. The whole variable domain, filled in from reference TRBV5-1 and TRBJ2-1, reads KAGVTQTPRYLIKTRGQQVTLSCSPISGHRSVSWYQQTPGQGLQFLFEYFSETQRNKGNFPGRFSGRQFSNSRSEMNVSTLELGDSALYLCASSLGGHNEQFFGPGTRLTVL.

The chain recombines TRBV6-5 with TRBJ2-3; a weak D match, TRBD2 (6 bases). Deletions cut 0 bases from V and 1 base from J, with 8 bases between. Per germline, CDR1 MNHEY and CDR2 SVGAGI. The CDR3 runs to 15 residues. The CDR3 region is CASSYSPSGTDTQYF. CDR3 in DNA: TGTGCCAGCAGTTACTCTCCTAGCGGCACAGATACGCAGTATTTT.

The chain has TRBV29-1 and TRBJ2-3; tentatively, D is TRBD1 (5 bases). Germline V gene lookup returns CDR1 SQVTM and CDR2 ANQGSEA. This CDR3 has 12 amino acids. V lost 2 bases and J 3 bases, leaving 6 bases between the germline ends. As DNA, the CDR3 is TGCAGCGTTGAAAGGGGAACAGATACGCAGTATTTT. As protein: CSVERGTDTQYF.

The chain uses TRBV27 and TRBJ1-2; 7 bases map to TRBD1. Losses at the gene ends were 4 bases for V and 7 bases for J; bases not matched to a gene: 6. CDR3 length equals 13 residues. The germline V gene has CDR1 MNHEY and CDR2 SMNVEV (reference sequence). The CDR3 here is CASSWTGLSGYTF. The CDR3 DNA sequence: TGTGCCAGCAGTTGGACAGGCTTGAGTGGCTACACCTTC.

This clone showed up just a few times. The gene calls are TRBV6-1 and TRBJ1-1; perhaps TRBD1 as D (6 bases). The CDR3 has 13 amino acids. The germline CDR1 and CDR2 sequences are MNHNS and SASEGT. V was cut by 4 bases and J by 6 bases, with 12 bases left in between. The CDR3, as DNA: TGTGCCAGCAGTGGGCGGGGGGCGGCTGAAGCTTTCTTT. Amino acid sequence: CASSGRGAAEAFF.

There are a few counts of this clone. The chain employs TRBV19 and TRBJ2-7, with 7 bases lining up with TRBD1. The V and J ends lost 9 bases and 6 bases, in that order; junction bases with no gene match: 2. CDR1 LNHDA and CDR2 SQIVND come from the germline V gene (reference sequence). This CDR3 contains 10 residues. CDR3 residues: CASGTVEQYF. Here the CDR3 DNA reads TGTGCCAGCGGGACAGTCGAGCAGTACTTC.

This clone was found a few times. The rearrangement joins TRBV7-8 to TRBJ2-6; tentative D call: TRBD1 (6 bases). This CDR3 contains 16 residues. Trimming removed 3 bases at V and 2 bases at J, with 11 bases between. The V gene's germline CDR1 is SGHVS and CDR2 FQNEAQ. The CDR3 region is CASSFLGGTGANVLTF. The CDR3 region has the DNA TGTGCCAGCAGCTTTCTAGGGGGAACTGGGGCCAACGTCCTGACTTTC.

This clone was counted a few times. This rearrangement joins TRBV4-1 to TRBJ1-1; the D is unclear. V shed 5 bases and J shed 5 bases, with 12 bases lying between them. Germline lookup yields CDR1 MGHRA and CDR2 YSYEKL. The CDR3 contains 13 residues. This CDR3 is CASSSIGGTEAFF. The DNA for the CDR3 is TGCGCCAGCAGCTCTATAGGAGGGACTGAAGCTTTCTTT.

This chain uses TRBV5-1 with TRBJ2-4; 9 bases match TRBD1. Trimming removed 8 bases from V and 8 bases from J; junction bases left unmatched: 8. CDR1 is SGHRS and CDR2 is YFSETQ in the germline V gene. The CDR3 consists of 13 residues. The CDR3 DNA sequence: TGCGCCAGTCGGACAGGGGAAGGGGACATTCAGTACTTC. This codes for CASRTGEGDIQYF.

Concerning this clone itself: This sample includes further DNA sequences coding for the same CDR3. Here the CDR3 reads CASSLAGYGNTIYF. For the CDR3, the DNA is TGCGCCAGCAGCTTGGCCGGGTATGGAAACACCATATATTTT. The rearrangement uses TRBV5-1 and TRBJ1-3; unclear D gene. V lost 0 bases to trimming and J lost 3 bases, with 7 bases between them. CDR1 and CDR2 (germline): SGHRS, YFSETQ. The CDR3 is 14 amino acids.

The table lists this clone with a few counts. The genes are TRBV11-2 and TRBJ2-1; no reliable D call. V lost 0 bases, J lost 4 bases, and 10 bases lay in between. CDR1 is SGHAT and CDR2 is FQNNGV in the germline V gene. This CDR3 is 15 amino acids long. The CDR3, as DNA: TGTGCCAGCAGCTTAGATTATGGCGGATACAATGAGCAGTTCTTC. Protein product: CASSLDYGGYNEQFF.

In its sample, this clone was seen a few times. The chain is built from TRBV6-5 and TRBJ1-1, with D perhaps TRBD1 (6 bases). The CDR3 is 15 residues long. V was clipped by 8 bases and J by 0 bases, with 16 bases between them. The V gene's germline CDR1 is MNHEY and CDR2 SVGAGI. The CDR3 DNA reads TGTGCCAGCCGTCGGGACAACTTTATGAACACTGAAGCTTTCTTT. It codes for CASRRDNFMNTEAFF.

This clone appeared once. The chain has TRBV5-1 and TRBJ2-3; 10 positions match TRBD2. V was clipped by 1 base and J by 7 bases; unmatched bases: 9. This CDR3 has 16 amino acids. Per germline, CDR1 SGHRS and CDR2 YFSETQ. The CDR3 sequence: CASSLMGLAGVNTQYF. The DNA for the CDR3 is TGCGCCAGCAGCTTGATGGGGCTAGCGGGAGTAAATACGCAGTATTTT.

The CDR3: CASSEATSYNEQFF. The CDR3 region has the DNA TGTGCCAGCAGTGAAGCGACTAGCTACAATGAGCAGTTCTTC. V is TRBV25-1 and J is TRBJ2-1, with D maybe TRBD2 (6 bases). Per the germline V gene, CDR1 is MGHDK and CDR2 is SYGVNS. V was pared by 2 bases and J by 3 bases, with 8 bases between. CDR3 length equals 14 residues.

V is TRBV6-6 and J is TRBJ1-1; possible D gene TRBD1, 6 bases. The CDR3 consists of 15 residues. V lost 2 bases, J lost 3 bases, and 13 bases lay in between. Germline lookup yields CDR1 MNHNY and CDR2 SVGAGI (reference sequence). The CDR3 spells CASSYAGAEDTEAFF. CDR3 nucleotides: TGTGCCAGCAGTTACGCAGGGGCTGAGGACACTGAAGCTTTCTTT.

The chain couples TRBV2 to TRBJ1-5, with D maybe TRBD1 (6 bases). CDR3 size: 13 residues. V dropped 5 bases and J dropped 6 bases, with 11 bases sitting between them. The germline gives CDR1 SNHLY, CDR2 FYNNEI. CDR3 amino acids: CASSPGARQPQHF. The CDR3 DNA is TGTGCCAGCAGTCCAGGGGCGCGTCAGCCCCAGCATTTT.

V gene TRBV2 combines with J gene TRBJ1-5, with 11 nucleotides matching TRBD1. CDR1 and CDR2 (germline): SNHLY, FYNNEI. There are 15 residues in the CDR3. V lost 5 bases, J lost 5 bases, and 5 bases stayed unmatched. The CDR3 DNA reads TGTGCCAGCAGTCCCGGGACAGGGGGTTATCAGCCCCAGCATTTT. Amino acid sequence: CASSPGTGGYQPQHF.

This clone was detected once. The CDR3 reads CASSQDQGTGSGSYNEQFF. DNA of the CDR3: TGCGCCAGCAGCCAAGATCAAGGGACAGGGTCCGGCTCCTACAATGAGCAGTTCTTC. This rearrangement joins TRBV4-1 to TRBJ2-1, with TRBD1 matching 9 bases. V shed 0 bases and J 0 bases; nucleotides not matched to a gene: 9. Looked up from germline, CDR1 is MGHRA and CDR2 is YSYEKL. The CDR3 runs to 19 residues.

In its sample, this clone was seen once. The chain links TRBV6-5 to TRBJ1-1; 7 bases align to TRBD1. Germline CDR1 reads MNHEY; CDR2 reads SVGAGI. V trimming: 6 bases; J trimming: 3 bases; junction bases outside the gene matches: 10. The CDR3 covers 15 residues. The CDR3 is CASRNDRGPYTEAFF. The CDR3 region has the DNA TGTGCCAGCAGGAACGATAGGGGGCCTTACACTGAAGCTTTCTTT.

V and J are TRBV6-5 and TRBJ2-3; weak D call: TRBD2 (6 bases). This CDR3 is 13 amino acids long. V was shortened by 8 bases and J by 2 bases, with 11 bases between the two germline ends. Germline V gene lookup returns CDR1 MNHEY and CDR2 SVGAGI. CDR3 DNA sequence: TGTGCCAGCGCGCGGGACCTCACAGATACGCAGTATTTT. Encoded protein: CASARDLTDTQYF.

V usage is TRBV28 and J usage is TRBJ2-7, with 7 bases aligning to TRBD1. V lost 6 bases, J lost 2 bases, and 7 bases stayed unmatched. The CDR3 runs 14 residues. Germline V gene data show CDR1 as MDHEN and CDR2 as SYDVKM. CDR3 sequence reads: CASSRQGDAYEQYF. CDR3 coding DNA: TGTGCCAGCAGCAGACAGGGAGACGCCTACGAGCAGTACTTC.

The gene calls are TRBV18 and TRBJ2-5, with TRBD1 matching over 7 bases. Germline V CDR1 and CDR2: KGHSH, LQKENI. With V trimmed by 3 bases and J by 4 bases, 5 bases remained unmatched. This CDR3 is 14 amino acids long. The CDR3: CASSPQGVRETQYF. The CDR3 coding sequence is TGTGCCAGCTCACCGCAGGGGGTAAGAGAGACCCAGTACTTC.

This chain links TRBV9 with TRBJ2-1, with 10 bases matching TRBD2. The CDR3 spans 17 residues. Germline V lookup: CDR1 SGDLS, CDR2 YYNGEE. With V trimmed by 5 bases and J by 4 bases, 12 bases remained unmatched. The CDR3 DNA follows: TGTGCCAGCAGTCATCCATTTAGCGGGAGGCCGTACAATGAGCAGTTCTTC. Encoded protein: CASSHPFSGRPYNEQFF.